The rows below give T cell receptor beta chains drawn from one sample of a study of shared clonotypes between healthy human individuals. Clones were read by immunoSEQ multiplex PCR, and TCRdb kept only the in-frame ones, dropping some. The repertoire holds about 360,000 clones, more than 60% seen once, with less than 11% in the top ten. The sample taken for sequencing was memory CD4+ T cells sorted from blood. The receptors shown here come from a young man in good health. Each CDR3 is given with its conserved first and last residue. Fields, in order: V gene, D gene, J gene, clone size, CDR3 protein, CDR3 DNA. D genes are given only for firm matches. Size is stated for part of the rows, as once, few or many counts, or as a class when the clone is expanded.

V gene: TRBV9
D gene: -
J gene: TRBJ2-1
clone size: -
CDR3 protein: CASSGRDLESEQFF
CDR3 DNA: TGTGCCAGCAGCGGCCGGGATCTAGAATCTGAGCAGTTCTTC

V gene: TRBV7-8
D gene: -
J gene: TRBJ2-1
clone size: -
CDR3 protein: CASSGSVNNEQFF
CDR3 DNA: TGTGCCAGCAGCGGATCTGTAAACAATGAGCAGTTCTTC

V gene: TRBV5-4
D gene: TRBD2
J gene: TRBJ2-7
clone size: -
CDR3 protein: CASSPRTSGDVEQYF
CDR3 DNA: TGTGCCAGCAGCCCGCGGACTAGCGGGGACGTCGAGCAGTACTTC

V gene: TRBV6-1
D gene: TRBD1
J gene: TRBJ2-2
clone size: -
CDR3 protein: CASSEQGATTGELFF
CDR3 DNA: TGTGCCAGCAGTGAACAGGGGGCTACCACCGGGGAGCTGTTTTTT

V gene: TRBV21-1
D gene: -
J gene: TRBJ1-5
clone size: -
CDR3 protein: CASSKERKPYQPQHF
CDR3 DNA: TGTGCCAGCAGCAAAGAGAGGAAGCCATACCAGCCCCAGCATTTT

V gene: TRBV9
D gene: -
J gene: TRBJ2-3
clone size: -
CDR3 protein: CASSVQAVRGATDTQYF
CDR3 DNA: TGTGCCAGCAGCGTTCAGGCTGTTCGCGGGGCCACAGATACGCAGTATTTT

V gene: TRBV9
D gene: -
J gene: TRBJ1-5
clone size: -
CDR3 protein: CASSVGGQPNQPQHF
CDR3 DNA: TGTGCCAGCAGCGTAGGGGGACAACCCAATCAGCCCCAGCATTTT

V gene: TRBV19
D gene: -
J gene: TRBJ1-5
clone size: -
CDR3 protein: CASAGTKNQPQHF
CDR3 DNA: TGTGCCAGTGCCGGGACAAAGAATCAGCCCCAGCATTTT

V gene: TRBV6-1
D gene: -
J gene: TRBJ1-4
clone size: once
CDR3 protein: CASSIANEKLFF
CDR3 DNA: TGTGCCAGCAGTATAGCTAATGAAAAACTGTTTTTT

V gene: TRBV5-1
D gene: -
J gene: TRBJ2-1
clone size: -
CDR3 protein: CASTLEHQGLYNEQFF
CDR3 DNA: TGCGCCAGCACCCTGGAGCATCAGGGGCTCTACAATGAGCAGTTCTTC

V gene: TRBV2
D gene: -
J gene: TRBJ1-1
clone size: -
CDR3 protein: CASSVGDEAFF
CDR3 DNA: TGTGCCAGCAGTGTGGGGGATGAAGCTTTCTTT

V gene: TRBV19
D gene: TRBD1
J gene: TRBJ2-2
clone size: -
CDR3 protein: CASSETTGAPGELFF
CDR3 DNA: TGTGCCAGTAGTGAAACAACAGGGGCCCCCGGGGAGCTGTTTTTT

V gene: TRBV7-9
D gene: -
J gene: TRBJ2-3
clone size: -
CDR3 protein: CASSLGVLAASDTQYF
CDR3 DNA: TGTGCCAGCAGCTTAGGTGTGTTGGCAGCCTCAGATACGCAGTATTTT

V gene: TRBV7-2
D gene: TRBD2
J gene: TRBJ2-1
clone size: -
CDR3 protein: CAGSGRWSEQFF
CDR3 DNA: TGTGCTGGTAGCGGGAGATGGAGCGAGCAGTTCTTC

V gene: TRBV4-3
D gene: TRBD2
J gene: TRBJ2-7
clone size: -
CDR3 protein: CASSRSLAGIYEQYF
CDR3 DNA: TGCGCCAGCAGCCGGTCCCTAGCGGGAATCTACGAGCAGTACTTC

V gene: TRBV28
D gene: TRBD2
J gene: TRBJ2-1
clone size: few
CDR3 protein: CASSSTSGSDNEQFF
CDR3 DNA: TGTGCCAGCAGTTCGACTAGCGGGAGCGACAATGAGCAGTTCTTC

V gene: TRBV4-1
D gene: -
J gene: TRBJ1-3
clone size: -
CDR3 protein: CASSQDKGQSSGNTIYF
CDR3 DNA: TGCGCCAGCAGCCAAGATAAAGGACAGTCCTCTGGAAACACCATATATTTT

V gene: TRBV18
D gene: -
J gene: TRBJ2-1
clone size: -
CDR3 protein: CASSPQGRGHNEQFF
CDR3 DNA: TGTGCCAGCTCACCACAGGGCAGGGGCCACAATGAGCAGTTCTTC

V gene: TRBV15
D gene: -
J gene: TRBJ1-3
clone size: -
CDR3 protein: CATSTRTSGNTIYF
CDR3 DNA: TGTGCCACCAGCACAAGGACCTCTGGAAACACCATATATTTT

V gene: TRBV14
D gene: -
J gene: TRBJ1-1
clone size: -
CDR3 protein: CASSSWPTEAFF
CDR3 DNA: TGTGCCAGCAGCTCCTGGCCTACTGAAGCTTTCTTT

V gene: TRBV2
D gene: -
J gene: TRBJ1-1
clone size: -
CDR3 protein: CRVAGAENTEAFF
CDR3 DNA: TGTCGGGTGGCAGGGGCAGAGAACACTGAAGCTTTCTTT

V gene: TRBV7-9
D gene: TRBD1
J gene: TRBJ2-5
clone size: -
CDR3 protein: CASSSTGVLGREYF
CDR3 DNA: TGTGCCAGCAGCTCAACAGGGGTCCTGGGGCGGGAGTACTTC

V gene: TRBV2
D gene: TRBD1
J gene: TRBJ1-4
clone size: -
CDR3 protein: CASSRDRGRTNEKLFF
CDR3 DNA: TGTGCCAGCAGCAGGGACAGGGGGCGGACTAATGAAAAACTGTTTTTT

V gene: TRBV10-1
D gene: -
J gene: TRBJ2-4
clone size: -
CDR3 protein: CASSEGGIQYF
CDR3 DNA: TGCGCCAGCAGTGAGGGAGGAATTCAGTACTTC

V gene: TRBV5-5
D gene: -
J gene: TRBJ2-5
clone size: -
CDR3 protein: CASSAPWTDIETQYF
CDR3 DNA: TGTGCCAGCAGCGCTCCCTGGACAGATATAGAGACCCAGTACTTC

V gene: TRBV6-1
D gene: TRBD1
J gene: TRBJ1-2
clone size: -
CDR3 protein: CASSGQGVYGYTF
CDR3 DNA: TGTGCCAGCAGTGGACAGGGGGTCTATGGCTACACCTTC

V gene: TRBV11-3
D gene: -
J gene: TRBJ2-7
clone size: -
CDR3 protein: CASSLGRGTYEQYF
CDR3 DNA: TGTGCCAGCAGTCTCGGTAGGGGGACCTACGAGCAGTACTTC

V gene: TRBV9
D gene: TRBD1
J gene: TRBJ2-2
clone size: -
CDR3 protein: CASSVATPGGGTGELFF
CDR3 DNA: TGTGCCAGCAGCGTAGCTACCCCAGGGGGCGGAACCGGGGAGCTGTTTTTT

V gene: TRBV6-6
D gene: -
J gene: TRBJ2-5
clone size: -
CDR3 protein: CASSYRPWETQYF
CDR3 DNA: TGTGCCAGCAGTTACCGCCCGTGGGAGACCCAGTACTTC

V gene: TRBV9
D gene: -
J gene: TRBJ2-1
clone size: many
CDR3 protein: CASSPTPGTLDNEQFF
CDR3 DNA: TGTGCCAGCAGCCCGACCCCCGGGACGCTAGACAATGAGCAGTTCTTC

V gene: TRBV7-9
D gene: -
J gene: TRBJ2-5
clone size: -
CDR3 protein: CASSQQETQYF
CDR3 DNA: TGTGCCAGCAGCCAACAAGAGACCCAGTACTTC

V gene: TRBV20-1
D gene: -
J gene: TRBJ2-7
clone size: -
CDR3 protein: CSAYQGYEQYF
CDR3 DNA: TGCAGTGCTTATCAGGGGTACGAGCAGTACTTC

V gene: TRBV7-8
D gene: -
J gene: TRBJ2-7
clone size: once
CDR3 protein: CASSLGLVESYEQYF
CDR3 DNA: TGTGCCAGCAGCTTAGGGTTGGTAGAAAGCTACGAGCAGTACTTC

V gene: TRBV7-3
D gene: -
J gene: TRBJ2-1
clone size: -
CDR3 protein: CASSPAGSFIEQFF
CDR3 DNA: TGTGCCAGCAGCCCCGCGGGCTCCTTTATTGAGCAGTTCTTC

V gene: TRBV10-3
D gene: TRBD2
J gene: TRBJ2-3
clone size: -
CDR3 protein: CATEKVSGGTTSTDTQYF
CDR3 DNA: TGTGCCACCGAGAAGGTGTCGGGGGGGACTACAAGCACAGATACGCAGTATTTT